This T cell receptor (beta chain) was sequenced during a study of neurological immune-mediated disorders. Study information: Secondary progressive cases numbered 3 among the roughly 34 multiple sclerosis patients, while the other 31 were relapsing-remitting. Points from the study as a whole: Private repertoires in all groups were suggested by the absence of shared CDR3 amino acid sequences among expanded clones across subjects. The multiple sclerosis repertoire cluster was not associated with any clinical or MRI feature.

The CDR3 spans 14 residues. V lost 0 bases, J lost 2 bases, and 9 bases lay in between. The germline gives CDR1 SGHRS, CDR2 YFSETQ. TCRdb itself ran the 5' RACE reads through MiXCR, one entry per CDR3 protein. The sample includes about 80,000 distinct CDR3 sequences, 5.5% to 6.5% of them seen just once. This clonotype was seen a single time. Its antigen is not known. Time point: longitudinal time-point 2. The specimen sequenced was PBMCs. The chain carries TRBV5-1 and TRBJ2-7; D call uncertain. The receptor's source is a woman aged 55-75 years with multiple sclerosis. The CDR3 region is CASSLAGLAYEQYF. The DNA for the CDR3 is TGCGCCAGCAGCTTGGCCGGGCTGGCCTACGAGCAGTACTTC. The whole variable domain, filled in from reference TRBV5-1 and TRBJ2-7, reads KAGVTQTPRYLIKTRGQQVTLSCSPISGHRSVSWYQQTPGQGLQFLFEYFSETQRNKGNFPGRFSGRQFSNSRSEMNVSTLELGDSALYLCASSLAGLAYEQYFGPGTRLTVT.